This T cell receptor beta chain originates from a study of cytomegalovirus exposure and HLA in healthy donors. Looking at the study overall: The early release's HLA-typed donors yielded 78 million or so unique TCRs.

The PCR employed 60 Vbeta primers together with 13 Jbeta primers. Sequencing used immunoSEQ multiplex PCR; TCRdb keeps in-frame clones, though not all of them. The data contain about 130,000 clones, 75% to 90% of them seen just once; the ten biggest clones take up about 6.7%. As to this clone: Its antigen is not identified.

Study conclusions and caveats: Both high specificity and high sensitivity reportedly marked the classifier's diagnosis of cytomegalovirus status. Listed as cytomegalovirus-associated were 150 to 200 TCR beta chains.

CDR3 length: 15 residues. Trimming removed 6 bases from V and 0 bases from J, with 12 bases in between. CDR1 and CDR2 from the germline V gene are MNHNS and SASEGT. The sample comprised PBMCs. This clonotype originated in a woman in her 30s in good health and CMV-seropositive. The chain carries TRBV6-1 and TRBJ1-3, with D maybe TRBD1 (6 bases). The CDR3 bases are TGTGCCAGCAGCCTCATGGGGGCCTCTGGAAACACCATATATTTT. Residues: CASSLMGASGNTIYF.